Included here is one T cell receptor beta chain sequence, with context. The antigen is not known. This PCR relied on a set of 60 Vbeta primers and 13 Jbeta primers. Only in-frame clones appear in the TCRdb table, and some are missing; sequencing was by immunoSEQ multiplex PCR. The ten top clones account for less than 2%, within a sample of about 70,000 clones. This specimen belongs to a study of cytomegalovirus exposure and HLA in healthy donors. The study, taken as a whole, reports: Most of the CMV-associated TCR beta chains (in a later analysis) appeared to be HLA-restricted. Most TCR sequences proved rare, with some public TCRs found in many donors. It was likely that a cluster of highly shared sequence variants was a sequencing artifact.

Germline CDR1 is PRHDT and CDR2 is FYEKMQ (reference sequence). Trimming cost V 2 bases and J 7 bases, with 8 bases left between them. The CDR3 covers 13 residues. The clonotype comes from a young woman in good health and CMV-seronegative. The chain employs TRBV13 and TRBJ2-2; a weak D match, TRBD1 (5 bases). Specimen: PBMCs. In DNA, the CDR3 is TGTGCCAGCAGCTTAAGGGGTAACGGGGAGCTGTTTTTT. As protein: CASSLRGNGELFF.